A single sample is the source of the 10 T cell receptor beta chains below, sequenced in a study of T cell responses to AZD1222 COVID-19 vaccine. Data came from immunoSEQ multiplex PCR; TCRdb stores just in-frame clones and leaves some out. The sample records some 120,000 clones, over 75% being singletons. The sequencing used peripheral blood, collected on day 0 of AZD1222 vaccination. The receptors derive from an adult in good health.

The chain combines TRBV6-5 with TRBJ1-2; 11 nucleotides align to TRBD1. J was trimmed by 4 bases and V by 5 bases; bases with no gene match: 6. The CDR3 length is 15 residues. CDR1 MNHEY and CDR2 SVGAGI come from the germline V gene. CDR3 sequence reads: CASSMDRGRGYGYTF. The CDR3 DNA reads as TGTGCCAGCAGTATGGACAGGGGGCGAGGCTATGGCTACACCTTC.

The chain combines TRBV28 with TRBJ2-5; 10 bases match TRBD2. Trimming took 6 bases from V and 1 from J; bases not matched to a gene: 2. The CDR3 covers 14 residues. The germline gives CDR1 MDHEN, CDR2 SYDVKM. Written as DNA, the CDR3 is TGTGCCAGCAGGACTAGCGGGCTCCAAGAGACCCAGTACTTC. It yields the protein CASRTSGLQETQYF.

J is TRBJ1-5 and V is TRBV6-5; D gene ambiguous. Between the trimmed V and J ends, which lost 6 bases and 1 base, there was a span of 7 bases. Per germline, CDR1 MNHEY and CDR2 SVGAGI. The CDR3 consists of 13 residues. The DNA for the CDR3 is TGTGCCAGCAGCACAACGAGCAATCAGCCCCAGCATTTT. Its translation is CASSTTSNQPQHF.

The rearrangement uses TRBV7-9 and TRBJ1-4; 8 bases map to TRBD1. Germline V gives CDR1 SEHNR, CDR2 FQNEAQ (reference sequence). Trimming cost V 6 bases and J 8 bases; bases outside gene matches: 8. CDR3 size: 14 residues. CDR3 nucleotide sequence: TGTGCCAGCAGTCGGACAGGGCTGGGGGAAAAACTGTTTTTT. Translating gives CASSRTGLGEKLFF.

This chain joins TRBV2 and TRBJ1-1; D unclear. Trimming cost V 8 bases and J 7 bases, with 11 bases left between them. Germline V lookup: CDR1 SNHLY, CDR2 FYNNEI. The CDR3 loop spans 11 amino acids. The DNA of the CDR3 is TGTGCCAGCGGAACCTGGGGTGAAGCTTTCTTT. This codes for CASGTWGEAFF. Full variable domain (outside the CDR3, taken from reference TRBV2 and TRBJ1-1): EPEVTQTPSHQVTQMGQEVILRCVPISNHLYFYWYRQILGQKVEFLVSFYNNEISEKSEIFDDQFSVERPDGSNFTLKIRSTKLEDSAMYFCASGTWGEAFFGQGTRLTVV.

The chain is built from TRBV9 and TRBJ2-2; 7 bases are shared with TRBD2. CDR1 is SGDLS, CDR2 YYNGEE, per germline. V lost 4 bases, J lost 1 base, and 7 bases stayed unmatched. This CDR3 region has 16 residues. This CDR3 reads CASSSRTRVNTGELFF. CDR3 DNA sequence: TGTGCCAGCAGCTCGAGGACTAGGGTGAACACCGGGGAGCTGTTTTTT.

The CDR3 here is CASSRENIQYF. The CDR3 coding sequence is TGTGCCAGCAGCAGGGAAAACATTCAGTACTTC. The chain links TRBV28 to TRBJ2-4; D is perhaps TRBD1 (5 bases). Germline CDR1 reads MDHEN; CDR2 reads SYDVKM. The CDR3 totals 11 residues. The V gene lost 6 bases and the J gene lost 5 bases, with 5 bases spanning the gap.

V usage is TRBV6-5 and J usage is TRBJ1-1, with a possible D match to TRBD1 (5 bases). Per germline, CDR1 MNHEY and CDR2 SVGAGI. Trimming shortened V by 0 bases and J by 1 base, and 12 bases separated the two germline ends. The CDR3 contains 16 residues. CDR3 coding DNA: TGTGCCAGCAGTTACTCGAGTTGGGGCAAGAACACTGAAGCTTTCTTT. Protein: CASSYSSWGKNTEAFF.

The V call is TRBV11-2, the J call TRBJ1-5, with no clear D. This CDR3 has 15 amino acids. Germline V CDR1 and CDR2: SGHAT, FQNNGV. Between the trimmed V and J ends, which lost 5 bases and 2 bases, there was a span of 13 bases. The CDR3 nucleotides are TGTGCCAGCAGCCAAACAAGTAGGGGCAATCAGCCCCAGCATTTT. Encoded protein: CASSQTSRGNQPQHF.

The rearrangement uses TRBV6-2 or TRBV6-3 and TRBJ2-7, with 8 bases that match TRBD2. Germline lookup yields CDR1 MNHEY and CDR2 SVGEGT. V was clipped by 2 bases and J by 5 bases; unmatched bases: 14. The length of the CDR3 is 17 residues. This CDR3 is CASSYDQGPAGAHEQYF. The CDR3 nucleotides read TGTGCCAGCAGTTACGATCAGGGGCCAGCGGGGGCCCACGAGCAGTACTTC.